This TCR beta chain was identified during a study of control samples from healthy donors and cancer patients. V gave up 1 base and J gave up 8 bases, with 14 bases separating them. Germline CDR1 MDHEN, CDR2 SYDVKM. The CDR3 runs 15 residues. This clone is a singleton in its sample. The table came from immunoSEQ multiplex PCR; TCRdb's copy has only in-frame clones and leaves some out. The table has some 150,000 clones, roughly 94% seen once. Sequencing used blood. The clonotype comes from a man aged 40-50 years in good health. J is TRBJ1-4 and V is TRBV28; D possibly corresponds to TRBD1 (5 bases). The CDR3 is CASSLLAGLQEKLFF. In DNA form, the CDR3 reads TGTGCCAGCAGTTTATTGGCAGGGCTGCAAGAAAAACTGTTTTTT.